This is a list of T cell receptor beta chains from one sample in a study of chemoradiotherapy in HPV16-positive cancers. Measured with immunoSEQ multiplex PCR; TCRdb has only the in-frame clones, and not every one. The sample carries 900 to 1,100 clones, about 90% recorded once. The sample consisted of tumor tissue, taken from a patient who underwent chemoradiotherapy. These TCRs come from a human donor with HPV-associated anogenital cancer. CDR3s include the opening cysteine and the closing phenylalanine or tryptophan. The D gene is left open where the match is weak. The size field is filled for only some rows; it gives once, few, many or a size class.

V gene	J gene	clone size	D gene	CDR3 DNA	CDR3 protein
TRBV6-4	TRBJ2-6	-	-	TGTGCCAGCAGTGAAGATCAGTCTGGGGCCAACGTCCTGACTTTC	CASSEDQSGANVLTF
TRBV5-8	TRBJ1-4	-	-	TGTGCCAGCAGCACTGATGGTGAAAAACTGTTTTTT	CASSTDGEKLFF
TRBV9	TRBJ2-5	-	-	TGTGCCAGCAGCGTAGATTGGACAGTGGGGACCCAGTACTTC	CASSVDWTVGTQYF
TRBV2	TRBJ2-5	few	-	TGTGCCACAAAGGCATTGACAGGACGTCAAGAGACCCAGTACTTC	CATKALTGRQETQYF
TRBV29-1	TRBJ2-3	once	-	TGCAGCGTTGATTGGCCGCAGGGCACAGATACGCAGTATTTT	CSVDWPQGTDTQYF
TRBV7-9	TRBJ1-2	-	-	TGTGCCAGCAGCCGCAAAAGCTATGGCTACACCTTC	CASSRKSYGYTF
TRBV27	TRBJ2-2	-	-	TGTGCCAGCACTGCTCGCGGTATCACCGGGGAGCTGTTTTTT	CASTARGITGELFF
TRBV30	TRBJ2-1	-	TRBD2	TGTGCCTGGAGTTGGGGACTAGTTGGGAATGAGCAGTTCTTC	CAWSWGLVGNEQFF
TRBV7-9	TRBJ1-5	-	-	TGTGCCAGCAGCTTAGGGGTACAGGGATGGGGCAATCAGCCCCAGCATTTT	CASSLGVQGWGNQPQHF
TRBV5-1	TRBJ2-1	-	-	TGCGCCAGCAGCTTGGGGAGCCCCTACAATGAGCAGTTCTTC	CASSLGSPYNEQFF
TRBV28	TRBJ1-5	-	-	TGTGCCAGCGGGTATCAGCCCCAGCATTTT	CASGYQPQHF
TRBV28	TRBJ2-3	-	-	TGTGCCAGCAGTTGGGTCACTCGAGATACGCAGTATTTT	CASSWVTRDTQYF
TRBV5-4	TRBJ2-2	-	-	TGTGCCAGCAGCTCCTATGATATTGGATACGGGGAGCTGTTTTTT	CASSSYDIGYGELFF
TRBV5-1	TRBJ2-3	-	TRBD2	TGCGCCAGCAGCCGGGGGGGGCCCACAGATACGCAGTATTTT	CASSRGGPTDTQYF
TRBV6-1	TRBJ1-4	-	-	TGTGCCAGCAGTGAAGGGGGCGGTAATGAAAAACTGTTTTTT	CASSEGGGNEKLFF
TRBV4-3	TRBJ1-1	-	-	TGCGCCAGCAGCCAAGAGCTCGGGACCTTGAACACTGAAGCTTTCTTT	CASSQELGTLNTEAFF
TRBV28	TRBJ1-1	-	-	TGTGCCATCTCCGGGGCAGGGGAAGCTTTCTTT	CAISGAGEAFF
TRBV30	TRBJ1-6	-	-	TGTGCCGGCTACAGTTATAATTCACCCCTCCACTTT	CAGYSYNSPLHF
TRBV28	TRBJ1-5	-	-	TGTGCCAGCACCGACAAAACAGCCCAGCATTTT	CASTDKTAQHF
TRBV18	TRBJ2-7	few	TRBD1	TGTGCCAGCTCACCGACGACAGGGGGTAGGGACGAGCAGTACTTC	CASSPTTGGRDEQYF
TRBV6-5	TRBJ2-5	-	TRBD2	TGTGCCAGCATTCAACCTAGCGGGGGGGCCTGGACCGAACACTTC	CASIQPSGGAWTEHF
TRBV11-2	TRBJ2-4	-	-	TGTGCCAGCAGCTTAGATCCCTCCGGGAACATTCAGTACTTC	CASSLDPSGNIQYF
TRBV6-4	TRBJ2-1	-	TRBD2	TGTGCCAGCAGTGAAAGAGCGGGGGGCGTGGATGAGCAGTTCTTC	CASSERAGGVDEQFF
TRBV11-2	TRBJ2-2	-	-	TGTGCCAGCAGCGCCGGAGGGGAGCTGTTTTTT	CASSAGGELFF
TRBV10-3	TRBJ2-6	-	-	TGTGCCAGCAGTGAAGATCAGTCTGGGGCCAACGTCCTGACTTTC	CASSEDQSGANVLTF
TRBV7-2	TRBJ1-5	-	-	TGTGCCAGCAGCTTTAATCGACCCCAGCATTTT	CASSFNRPQHF
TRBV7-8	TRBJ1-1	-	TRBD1	TGTGCCAGCAGCTGGGGACAGTTGAACACTGAAGCTTTCTTT	CASSWGQLNTEAFF
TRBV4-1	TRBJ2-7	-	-	TGCGCCAGCAGCCAAGGTGTGTGGACAGAGCAGTACTTC	CASSQGVWTEQYF
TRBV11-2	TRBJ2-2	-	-	TGTGCCAGCAGCTTAGGTGGGGAGTCAAACACCGGGGAGCTGTTTTTT	CASSLGGESNTGELFF
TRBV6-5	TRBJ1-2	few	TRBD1	TGTGCCAGCAGACCTGCCTTCGGACAGGTGGGCGGCTACACCTTC	CASRPAFGQVGGYTF
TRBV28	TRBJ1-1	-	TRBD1	TGTGCCATCATCCCGGGACAGGCCCTTTGGAATAAGGACACCTGGAACACTGAAGCTTTCTTT	CAIIPGQALWNKDTWNTEAFF
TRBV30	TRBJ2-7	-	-	TGTGCCTGGAGCGGCGGGACACTATACGAGCAGTACTTC	CAWSGGTLYEQYF
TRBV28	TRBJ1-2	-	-	TGTGCCAGCAGGATGACGGCGAACTATGGCTACACCTTC	CASRMTANYGYTF
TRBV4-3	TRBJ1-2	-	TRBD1	TGCGCCAGCAGCCAATTCGGCTGGACAGGGAATGGCTACACCTTC	CASSQFGWTGNGYTF
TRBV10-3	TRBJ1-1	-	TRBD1	TGTGCCACGCGGGACAGCATGAACACTGAAGCTTTCTTT	CATRDSMNTEAFF
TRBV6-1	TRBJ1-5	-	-	TGTGCCAGCAGTGTGACAGCTCAATATAGCAATCAGCCCCAGCATTTT	CASSVTAQYSNQPQHF
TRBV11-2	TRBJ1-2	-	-	TGTGCCAGCAGCTTAGATCCCGGGACAACCTCGGGGGACTTC	CASSLDPGTTSGDF
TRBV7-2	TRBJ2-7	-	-	TGTGCCAGCAGCTCCCAGGGTTTTTTCTGGGTCGATCACGAGCAGTACTTC	CASSSQGFFWVDHEQYF
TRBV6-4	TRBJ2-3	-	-	TGTGCCAGCAGTGACGGGGGCACAGATACGCAGTATTTT	CASSDGGTDTQYF
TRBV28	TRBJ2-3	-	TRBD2	TGTGCCAGCAGTGGGGGTAGCGGGAGGCAGGCAGATACGCAGTATTTT	CASSGGSGRQADTQYF
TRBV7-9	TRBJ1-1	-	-	TGTGCCAGCAGCCCTCGGACGGAGAACACTGAAGCTTTCTTT	CASSPRTENTEAFF
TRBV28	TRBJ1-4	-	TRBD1	TGTGCCAGCAGATTGGACAGGAACTCTGTTGAAAAACTGTTTTTT	CASRLDRNSVEKLFF
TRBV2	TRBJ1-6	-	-	TGTGCCAGCAAGGGTGACTACAGGCCTAATTCACCCCTCCACTTT	CASKGDYRPNSPLHF
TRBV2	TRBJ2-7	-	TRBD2	TGTGCCAGCAGTGAAGGGCGGGGGGCTTACGAGCAGTACTTC	CASSEGRGAYEQYF
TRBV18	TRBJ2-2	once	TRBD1	TGTGCCAGCTCGCAGGGGCTGAAGGGGGCGAGCACCGGGGAGCTGTTTTTT	CASSQGLKGASTGELFF
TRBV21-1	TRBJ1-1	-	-	TGTGCCAGCAGCAATCGGGGAGGCCCAAAGGAGTTGTACGGGACGTTGAACACTGAAGCTTTCTTT	CASSNRGGPKELYGTLNTEAFF
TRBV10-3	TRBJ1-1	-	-	TGTGCCATCGGGGCTTCGAACACTGAAGCTTTCTTT	CAIGASNTEAFF
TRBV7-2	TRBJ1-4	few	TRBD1	TGTGCCAGCACCTATAGACAGGGATATGAAAAACTGTTTTTT	CASTYRQGYEKLFF
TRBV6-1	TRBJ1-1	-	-	TGTGCCAGCAGTTGGGGACAGAACACTGAAGCTTTCTTT	CASSWGQNTEAFF